Listed here are 30 T cell receptor beta chains from one sample, sequenced in a study of cytomegalovirus exposure and HLA in healthy donors. Use of 60 Vbeta and 13 Jbeta primers characterized the PCR. The assay was immunoSEQ multiplex PCR, and TCRdb's table has in-frame clones only and misses some. The profile shows about 130,000 clones, about 77% of them singletons. Sequencing was performed on PBMCs. Receptor source: a man in his forties or fifties in good health and CMV-seronegative.

The chain combines TRBV5-1 with TRBJ2-2, with 9 bases lining up with TRBD2. This CDR3 comprises 15 residues. V shed 0 bases and J 10 bases; nucleotides not matched to a gene: 7. Germline CDR1 is SGHRS and CDR2 is YFSETQ. CDR3 bases: TGCGCCAGCAGCTTGGGCGTAGCGGGAGTTGTGGAGCTGTTTTTT. Translated, it gives CASSLGVAGVVELFF. Using reference TRBV5-1 and TRBJ2-2 for the parts outside the CDR3, the full variable domain is KAGVTQTPRYLIKTRGQQVTLSCSPISGHRSVSWYQQTPGQGLQFLFEYFSETQRNKGNFPGRFSGRQFSNSRSEMNVSTLELGDSALYLCASSLGVAGVVELFFGEGSRLTVL.

This chain joins TRBV2 and TRBJ2-2, with TRBD2 matching 11 bases. Germline V lookup: CDR1 SNHLY, CDR2 FYNNEI. The CDR3 has 15 amino acids. The J segment lost 2 bases and the V segment lost 6 bases, leaving 2 bases of the junction unmatched. CDR3 DNA: TGTGCCAGCAGCGGGACTAGCGGTAACACCGGGGAGCTGTTTTTT. It codes for CASSGTSGNTGELFF.

The chain joins TRBV10-2 to TRBJ2-7, with D tentatively TRBD2 (6 bases). Trimming pared 6 bases from V and 1 base from J, leaving 13 bases between. Germline CDR1 and CDR2: WSHSY and SAAADI. This CDR3 is 14 amino acids long. CDR3 in amino acids: CASRGLPQSYEQYF. CDR3 nucleotides: TGCGCCAGCAGGGGACTCCCGCAGTCCTACGAGCAGTACTTC.

This clone was detected only once. The rearrangement links TRBV5-1 to TRBJ1-1; TRBD1 matches at 9 bases. The CDR3 sequence is 15 residues long. Trimming took 0 bases from V and 4 from J; bases not matched to a gene: 4. The germline V gene encodes CDR1 SGHRS and CDR2 YFSETQ. The CDR3 sequence: CASSLAQGASTEAFF. In nucleotides, the CDR3 is TGCGCCAGCAGCTTGGCACAGGGGGCCAGCACTGAAGCTTTCTTT.

This clone showed up just once. Here the CDR3 reads CASSLASANYGYTF. In nucleotides, the CDR3 is TGTGCCAGCAGCTTAGCGAGCGCCAACTATGGCTACACCTTC. The V and J genes are TRBV7-9 and TRBJ1-2, with unresolved D. V was trimmed by 0 bases and J by 2 bases, leaving 7 bases between them. The CDR3 runs 14 residues. In germline, CDR1 is SEHNR, CDR2 FQNEAQ (reference sequence).

The chain couples TRBV7-9 to TRBJ2-7; 10 bases agree with TRBD2. Trimming cost V 0 bases and J 4 bases; bases outside gene matches: 12. The CDR3 is 18 residues long. The V gene's germline CDR1 is SEHNR and CDR2 FQNEAQ (reference sequence). The CDR3 nucleotides are TGTGCCAGCAGCTTAGCCAAGGAATCTAGCGGGAGTTTTTACGAGCAGTACTTC. Its protein product is CASSLAKESSGSFYEQYF.

As regards this clone: In the same sample, other DNA sequences code for this CDR3. The chain carries TRBV28 and TRBJ1-5, with 7 bases matching TRBD1. Germline loops: CDR1 MDHEN, CDR2 SYDVKM. This CDR3 contains 14 residues. The ends lost 5 bases at V and 3 bases at J; junction bases unmatched: 4. CDR3 region: CASSLGGANQPQHF. For the CDR3, the DNA is TGTGCCAGCAGTCTAGGGGGCGCCAATCAGCCCCAGCATTTT.

The rearrangement uses TRBV5-1 and TRBJ2-5, with 8 bases aligning to TRBD2. The CDR3 length is 15 residues. With 2 bases clipped from V and 5 bases from J, the junction kept 8 bases outside the gene matches. Germline CDR1 reads SGHRS; CDR2 reads YFSETQ. DNA for the CDR3: TGCGCCAGCAGCTTCACAGCGGGAGCTTCCGAGACCCAGTACTTC. Amino acid sequence: CASSFTAGASETQYF.

The sample holds one count of this clone. The CDR3 protein is CASSLLEGPTEAFF. The CDR3 DNA follows: TGCGCCAGCAGCTTGCTGGAGGGACCCACTGAAGCTTTCTTT. The V call is TRBV5-1, the J call TRBJ1-1; the D gene is possibly TRBD1 (5 bases). Trimming took 1 base from V and 4 from J, leaving 11 bases between them. Germline loops: CDR1 SGHRS, CDR2 YFSETQ. The CDR3 runs to 14 residues.

The chain uses TRBV9 and TRBJ2-5, with D tentatively TRBD2 (6 bases). Looked up from germline, CDR1 is SGDLS and CDR2 is YYNGEE. The CDR3 covers 13 residues. V was clipped by 0 bases and J by 5 bases, with 8 bases between them. The CDR3 bases are TGTGCCAGCAGCGTAGCGGGGGACGAGACCCAGTACTTC. Translation: CASSVAGDETQYF. The whole variable domain, remainder taken from reference TRBV9 and TRBJ2-5, is DSGVTQTPKHLITATGQRVTLRCSPRSGDLSVYWYQQSLDQGLQFLIQYYNGEERAKGNILERFSAQQFPDLHSELNLSSLELGDSALYFCASSVAGDETQYFGPGTRLLVL.

This chain uses TRBV28 with TRBJ1-4, with 10 bases that match TRBD1. The CDR3 runs 20 residues. V shed 5 bases and J 1 base; nucleotides not matched to a gene: 16. Germline V gene sequence: CDR1 MDHEN, CDR2 SYDVKM. CDR3: CASSLPLGTGVVGTNEKLFF. The CDR3 nucleotides read TGTGCCAGCAGTCTCCCTTTAGGGACAGGGGTTGTCGGAACTAATGAAAAACTGTTTTTT.

The chain uses TRBV28 and TRBJ1-4, with D perhaps matching TRBD1 (5 bases). Germline-derived CDR1 and CDR2 are MDHEN and SYDVKM. CDR3 length equals 14 residues. Trimming left V 3 bases short and J 7 bases short, with 12 bases between. The CDR3 bases are TGTGCCAGCAGTTTCGAGGTGGGGGGTGAAAAACTGTTTTTT. Translated: CASSFEVGGEKLFF.

Concerning this clone: The sample has other DNA sequences that encode this CDR3 too. V and J are TRBV19 and TRBJ1-5, with TRBD1 matching 9 bases. The length of the CDR3 is 15 residues. The J segment lost 2 bases and the V segment lost 6 bases, leaving 5 bases of the junction unmatched. CDR1 is LNHDA and CDR2 is SQIVND in the germline V gene (reference sequence). The CDR3 loop is CASSLGQGGNQPQHF. CDR3 DNA: TGTGCCAGTAGCCTGGGACAGGGAGGCAATCAGCCCCAGCATTTT.

The V gene is TRBV2, the J gene TRBJ2-1; D is perhaps TRBD2 (6 bases). CDR3 length: 15 amino acids. Deletions cut 4 bases from V and 9 bases from J, with 19 bases between. Germline V gene lookup returns CDR1 SNHLY and CDR2 FYNNEI. The CDR3 spells CASSAGTSEFGEQFF. The CDR3 nucleotides are TGTGCCAGCAGTGCGGGGACTTCAGAATTCGGTGAGCAGTTCTTC.

The rearrangement joins TRBV6-1 to TRBJ1-5; D is possibly TRBD1 (5 bases). This CDR3 contains 14 residues. V gave up 4 bases and J gave up 0 bases, with 7 bases separating them. Germline loops: CDR1 MNHNS, CDR2 SASEGT. This CDR3 reads CASSGQNSNQPQHF. The CDR3 nucleotides are TGTGCCAGCAGTGGACAGAATAGCAATCAGCCCCAGCATTTT.

J is TRBJ2-5 and V is TRBV28; TRBD1 matches at 11 bases. The CDR3 consists of 15 residues. J gave up 3 bases and V 5 bases, and 5 bases lay outside the gene matches. In germline, CDR1 is MDHEN, CDR2 SYDVKM. The CDR3 DNA reads as TGTGCCAGCAGTCTAGGGACAGGGGGAAAAGAGACCCAGTACTTC. It codes for CASSLGTGGKETQYF.

V usage is TRBV6-1 and J usage is TRBJ1-5, with D maybe TRBD1 (6 bases). CDR3 length: 15 amino acids. V lost 3 bases and J 3 bases, leaving 12 bases between the germline ends. CDR1 is MNHNS and CDR2 is SASEGT in the germline V gene. CDR3 sequence reads: CASSEGAGINQPQHF. The CDR3 bases are TGTGCCAGCAGTGAGGGGGCCGGGATCAATCAGCCCCAGCATTTT.

The J gene is TRBJ2-7, the V gene TRBV29-1, with 9 bases matching TRBD1. Germline assignment: CDR1 SQVTM and CDR2 ANQGSEA. The CDR3 extends over 14 amino acids. Trimming cost V 5 bases and J 3 bases; bases outside gene matches: 8. CDR3 sequence reads: CSVFRDRAHYEQYF. As DNA, the CDR3 is TGCAGCGTTTTTCGGGACAGGGCACACTACGAGCAGTACTTC.

The chain joins TRBV7-2 to TRBJ1-4, with 8 bases identical to TRBD1. In germline, CDR1 is SGHTA, CDR2 FQGNSA. The CDR3 totals 14 residues. Trimming cost V 5 bases and J 3 bases; bases outside gene matches: 2. CDR3 in amino acids: CASSPDRANEKLFF. For the CDR3, the DNA is TGTGCCAGCAGCCCGGACAGGGCTAATGAAAAACTGTTTTTT. Supplemented by reference TRBV7-2 and TRBJ1-4, the full variable domain reads GAGVSQSPSNKVTEKGKDVELRCDPISGHTALYWYRQSLGQGLEFLIYFQGNSAPDKSGLPSDRFSAERTGGSVSTLTIQRTQQEDSAVYLCASSPDRANEKLFFGSGTQLSVL.

The CDR3 loop reads CASSPGTANEKLFF. The CDR3 DNA reads TGTGCCAGCAGTCCCGGGACAGCTAATGAAAAACTGTTTTTT. V is TRBV27 and J is TRBJ1-4, with 7 nucleotides matching TRBD1. The ends lost 5 bases at V and 3 bases at J; junction bases unmatched: 3. The germline V gene has CDR1 MNHEY and CDR2 SMNVEV (reference sequence). The CDR3 has 14 residues.

The V and J genes are TRBV10-3 and TRBJ2-7; 9 positions match TRBD1. CDR1 is ENHRY, CDR2 SYGVKD, per germline. This CDR3 is built from 13 residues. V gave up 6 bases and J gave up 3 bases; unmatched junction bases: 3. Here the CDR3 reads CAISRDRDYEQYF. In DNA form, the CDR3 reads TGTGCCATCAGCCGGGACAGGGACTACGAGCAGTACTTC.

This clone was recorded only once. This rearrangement joins TRBV27 to TRBJ2-1, with a weak D call TRBD1 (6 bases). The germline CDR1 and CDR2 sequences are MNHEY and SMNVEV (reference sequence). V lost 5 bases, J lost 9 bases, and 20 bases lay in between. The CDR3 spans 15 residues. CDR3 residues: CASSLLQGTAGEQFF. As DNA, the CDR3 is TGTGCCAGCAGTCTCTTACAGGGTACCGCCGGTGAGCAGTTCTTC.

A few counts support this clone. This chain joins TRBV28 and TRBJ2-5; tentative D call: TRBD1 (5 bases). V was trimmed by 11 bases and J by 3 bases, leaving 22 bases between them. The CDR3 loop spans 15 amino acids. Germline loops: CDR1 MDHEN, CDR2 SYDVKM. As DNA, the CDR3 is TGTGCCTCCAGTTTAGCAGGGTCGGGTAAAGAGACCCAGTACTTC. This sequence encodes CASSLAGSGKETQYF.

V and J are TRBV10-3 and TRBJ2-3; D is undetermined. Between the trimmed V and J ends, which lost 4 bases and 0 bases, there was a span of 5 bases. CDR1 ENHRY and CDR2 SYGVKD come from the germline V gene. The CDR3 has 13 amino acids. CDR3 region: CAISGQSTDTQYF. Here the CDR3 DNA reads TGTGCCATCAGTGGGCAGAGCACAGATACGCAGTATTTT.

The chain couples TRBV29-1 to TRBJ2-1; the D gene is possibly TRBD2 (5 bases). Trimming removed 1 base from V and 7 bases from J, with 23 bases in between. From germline, CDR1 is SQVTM and CDR2 ANQGSEA. The CDR3 is 17 residues long. The CDR3 loop reads CSVEAPLHSGNPNEQFF. CDR3 nucleotide sequence: TGCAGCGTTGAAGCTCCTTTACACAGCGGAAACCCTAATGAGCAGTTCTTC.

The chain uses TRBV6-5 and TRBJ2-2, with no clear D. The V gene lost 0 bases and the J gene lost 2 bases, with 10 bases spanning the gap. The CDR3 loop spans 16 amino acids. Germline assignment: CDR1 MNHEY and CDR2 SVGAGI. The CDR3 DNA reads TGTGCCAGCAGTTACTCGAGGATCATCAACACCGGGGAGCTGTTTTTT. It codes for CASSYSRIINTGELFF.

The gene calls are TRBV19 and TRBJ2-7, with a weak D call TRBD1 (6 bases). This CDR3 has 13 residues. From germline, CDR1 is LNHDA and CDR2 SQIVND (reference sequence). Trimming shortened V by 3 bases and J by 1 base, and 7 bases separated the two germline ends. CDR3: CASSITGSYEQYF. DNA for the CDR3: TGTGCCAGTAGTATTACAGGGTCCTACGAGCAGTACTTC.

This chain uses TRBV29-1 with TRBJ1-2; 7 bases are shared with TRBD1. This CDR3 contains 13 residues. The trim removed 5 bases at V and 4 bases at J, leaving 7 bases unmatched. The germline CDR1 and CDR2 sequences are SQVTM and ANQGSEA. The CDR3 DNA sequence: TGCAGCGTTAAAACAGGGGCGAGCTATGGCTACACCTTC. As protein: CSVKTGASYGYTF.

This clone was seen a few times. The V call is TRBV9, the J call TRBJ2-7; TRBD1 is a possible D gene (6 bases). Trimming left V 0 bases short and J 2 bases short, with 9 bases between. Germline CDR1 SGDLS, CDR2 YYNGEE. The CDR3 totals 14 residues. As DNA, the CDR3 is TGTGCCAGCAGCGTAGACAGGGCGCCCTACGAGCAGTACTTC. Its translation: CASSVDRAPYEQYF.

The sample holds one count of this clone. This chain joins TRBV28 and TRBJ2-7, with TRBD2 matching over 11 bases. This CDR3 is 15 amino acids long. The germline CDR1 and CDR2 sequences are MDHEN and SYDVKM. The V and J ends lost 6 bases and 3 bases, in that order; junction bases with no gene match: 7. The CDR3 sequence is CASRNLAGGYYEQYF. The CDR3 coding sequence is TGTGCCAGCAGGAATCTAGCGGGAGGCTACTACGAGCAGTACTTC.